Each of the 28 T cell receptor beta chains below was sequenced from the same sample in a study of blood T cells in healthy people across ages. Alongside a J-beta primer mix, a sample-barcoded 5' primer served in a second PCR lasting about 7 to 12 cycles. Via MiXCR, TCRdb re-called the 5' RACE reads, giving one row per CDR3 protein. The table has about a million distinct CDR3 sequences, about 44% seen once; the top ten hold around an eighth. Sample: blood. The receptors shown here come from a young man in good health.

This chain connects TRBV4-2 to TRBJ2-5; D call uncertain. The germline V gene encodes CDR1 LGHNA and CDR2 YNFKEQ. Trimming took off 0 bases at V and 2 bases at J, with 10 bases between the two ends. The CDR3 loop spans 15 amino acids. The CDR3 loop is CASSQEGRDQETQYF. CDR3 nucleotide sequence: TGTGCCAGCAGCCAAGAGGGTAGGGATCAAGAGACCCAGTACTTC.

This clonotype was picked up a small number of times. V and J are TRBV12-3 or TRBV12-4 and TRBJ1-2; D not resolved. Deletions cut 2 bases from V and 4 bases from J, with 14 bases between. The CDR3 totals 15 residues. The chain's CDR3 is CASSLMQASPYGYTF. The CDR3 nucleotides are TGTGCCAGCAGTTTAATGCAGGCCAGCCCCTATGGCTACACCTTC.

This clonotype was observed a few times. The chain carries TRBV7-2 and TRBJ2-7; 9 bases line up with TRBD2. The CDR3 has 15 residues. CDR1 is SGHTA and CDR2 is FQGNSA in the germline V gene. The V segment lost 1 base and the J segment 7 bases; nucleotides outside the gene matches: 8. The CDR3 spells CASSLERTSAGEQYF. The CDR3 DNA reads as TGTGCCAGCAGCTTAGAACGGACTAGCGCCGGAGAGCAGTACTTC.

V gene TRBV11-2 combines with J gene TRBJ2-1, with 11 bases aligning to TRBD2. Germline assignment: CDR1 SGHAT and CDR2 FQNNGV. This CDR3 comprises 17 residues. After removal of 3 bases from V and 1 base from J, the junction contained 5 bases not matched to a gene. CDR3 DNA sequence: TGTGCCAGCAGCTTGCTACTAGCGGGAGAGTCCTACAATGAGCAGTTCTTC. This codes for CASSLLLAGESYNEQFF.

This clonotype came up once. The gene calls are TRBV7-8 and TRBJ2-7; 7 bases are shared with TRBD2. The DNA end is more similar to TRBJ2-5, so the J call may be wrong. The CDR3 runs to 15 residues. CDR1 and CDR2 (germline): SGHVS, FQNEAQ. CDR3 region: CASSLASGEGETQYF. Written as DNA, the CDR3 is TGTGCCAGCAGCTTAGCGAGCGGGGAGGGGGAGACCCAGTACTTC.

This clonotype has only one observation. This sequence joins TRBV7-2 and TRBJ2-5; 7 bases line up with TRBD2. The J call is in doubt because the DNA end fits TRBJ2-7 better. Looked up from germline, CDR1 is SGHTA and CDR2 is FQGNSA. The length of the CDR3 is 13 residues. In DNA form, the CDR3 reads TGTGCCAGCAGCGCCAGCGGGATTTTCGAGCAGTACTTC. Translation: CASSASGIFEQYF.

For this clonotype: Just one base apart from a much larger clone, this may be a read error. Here the CDR3 reads CASSLESGTDTRYF. The CDR3 nucleotides are TGTGCCAGCAGTTTAGAATCCGGCACAGATACGCGGTATTTT. This chain links TRBV12-3 or TRBV12-4 with TRBJ2-3; D remains unclear. The CDR3 loop spans 14 amino acids.

This clonotype occurred a few times. The chain recombines TRBV12-3 or TRBV12-4 with TRBJ2-3; 11 positions match TRBD2. V trimming: 3 bases; J trimming: 0 bases; junction bases outside the gene matches: 20. CDR3 length: 22 residues. The CDR3 DNA reads TGTGCCAGCAGTTTTGCCCCCCGGACTAGCGGGCGTTCGCCCTCTAGCACAGATACGCAGTATTTT. Its translation: CASSFAPRTSGRSPSSTDTQYF.

This clonotype was seen only a few times. The chain joins TRBV6-6 to TRBJ2-5; no clear D. This CDR3 has 14 residues. Trimming stripped 1 base from V and 3 bases from J, with 9 bases between. Germline V lookup: CDR1 MNHNY, CDR2 SVGAGI (reference sequence). The CDR3 coding sequence is TGTGCCAGCAGTTACTTCGCCAGTAAAGAGACCCAGTACTTC. It translates to CASSYFASKETQYF.

The sample holds a few counts of this clonotype. The gene calls are TRBV5-1 and TRBJ2-1; 7 nucleotides match TRBD1. The length of the CDR3 is 15 residues. From germline, CDR1 is SGHRS and CDR2 YFSETQ. The V and J ends lost 2 bases and 4 bases, in that order; junction bases with no gene match: 6. The CDR3 DNA reads as TGCGCCAGCAGCTTTGAGGGGGCAGCTTACAATGAGCAGTTCTTC. It yields the protein CASSFEGAAYNEQFF.

This sequence joins TRBV20-1 and TRBJ2-1; D call uncertain. Germline CDR1 and CDR2: DFQATT and SNEGSKA (reference sequence). The ends were cut back, 6 bases at V and 7 bases at J, with 16 bases in the middle. The CDR3 is 13 residues long. The CDR3 nucleotides are TGCAGTGCCGCGGCTACTCAAGGAAATGAGCAGTTCTTC. Its protein product is CSAAATQGNEQFF.

The chain recombines TRBV6-5 with TRBJ2-3; 7 nucleotides align to TRBD1. The CDR3 totals 17 residues. V shed 0 bases and J 0 bases; nucleotides not matched to a gene: 6. Germline CDR1 is MNHEY and CDR2 is SVGAGI. CDR3 region: CASSYSLGTASTDTQYF. The CDR3 DNA is TGTGCCAGCAGTTACTCCCTAGGGACAGCAAGCACAGATACGCAGTATTTT.

The chain has TRBV9 and TRBJ2-5, with TRBD1 identical over 8 bases. Judging by the DNA end, TRBJ2-7 fits better; the J call may be wrong. This CDR3 comprises 15 residues. Germline CDR1 reads SGDLS; CDR2 reads YYNGEE. CDR3 region: CASSVEGQGPNEQYF. The CDR3 DNA follows: TGTGCCAGCAGCGTAGAAGGACAGGGTCCCAACGAGCAGTACTTC.

There are a few counts of this clonotype. V is TRBV5-1 and J is TRBJ1-5, with a tentative D call TRBD1 (6 bases). Trimming took 4 bases from V and 5 from J, leaving 16 bases between them. Germline CDR1 and CDR2: SGHRS and YFSETQ. CDR3 length: 15 amino acids. The CDR3 spells CASSIEGDPYQPQHF. The DNA for the CDR3 is TGCGCCAGCAGCATTGAGGGGGACCCTTATCAGCCCCAGCATTTT.

This clonotype was detected a few times. The chain carries TRBV5-1 and TRBJ2-3, with D perhaps matching TRBD2 (7 bases). Germline CDR1 is SGHRS and CDR2 is YFSETQ. V dropped 2 bases and J dropped 2 bases, with 15 bases sitting between them. The CDR3 runs 16 residues. This CDR3 reads CASSFGAGALTDTQYF. CDR3 in DNA: TGCGCCAGCAGCTTCGGCGCGGGGGCCCTCACAGATACGCAGTATTTT.

The V call is TRBV7-9, the J call TRBJ2-1; D ambiguous. Germline CDR1 is SEHNR and CDR2 is FQNEAQ (reference sequence). The CDR3 loop spans 15 amino acids. The germline V and J ends were trimmed by 5 bases and 0 bases, with 11 bases remaining between them. The CDR3 region has the DNA TGTGCCAGCAGCGAATCAGGAAGCTCCTACAATGAGCAGTTCTTC. As protein: CASSESGSSYNEQFF.

The rearrangement links TRBV6-5 to TRBJ2-7; 10 bases map to TRBD1. Unmatched junction bases numbered 6, after V lost 5 bases and J lost 5 bases. The CDR3 runs 14 residues. CDR1 is MNHEY, CDR2 SVGAGI, per germline. In nucleotides, the CDR3 is TGTGCCAGCAGTCTAAAGACAGGGGGCCACGAGCAGTACTTC. The encoded protein is CASSLKTGGHEQYF.

The V gene is TRBV4-1, the J gene TRBJ2-3; 9 bases line up with TRBD2. Germline V CDR1 and CDR2: MGHRA, YSYEKL. The CDR3 length is 16 residues. Trimming took 7 bases from V and 3 from J; bases not matched to a gene: 11. The CDR3 sequence is CASTGSPAGGTDTQYF. The DNA of the CDR3 is TGCGCCAGCACGGGGAGTCCAGCGGGGGGTACAGATACGCAGTATTTT.

This rearrangement joins TRBV9 to TRBJ2-1, with TRBD2 matching over 14 bases. Losses at the gene ends were 3 bases for V and 0 bases for J; bases not matched to a gene: 2. The CDR3 consists of 17 residues. The germline V gene has CDR1 SGDLS and CDR2 YYNGEE. The CDR3 loop reads CASSAGTSGGSYNEQFF. Here the CDR3 DNA reads TGTGCCAGCAGCGCAGGGACTAGCGGGGGCTCCTACAATGAGCAGTTCTTC.

The V call is TRBV5-6, the J call TRBJ2-7; D might be TRBD2 (5 bases). The ends were cut back, 6 bases at V and 3 bases at J, with 19 bases in the middle. CDR1 SGHDT and CDR2 YYEEEE come from the germline V gene. This CDR3 has 15 amino acids. CDR3 nucleotide sequence: TGTGCCAGCACCATCTCGGGCTCTCGGGGCTACGAGCAGTACTTC. It yields the protein CASTISGSRGYEQYF.

There are a few counts of this clonotype. The CDR3 DNA reads as TGTGCCAGCAGCCAAGGGGACAGCCATGCGTACGAGCAGTACTTC. Residues: CASSQGDSHAYEQYF. This sequence joins TRBV4-2 and TRBJ2-7; 7 bases match TRBD1. The length of the CDR3 is 15 residues. Looked up from germline, CDR1 is LGHNA and CDR2 is YNFKEQ. V was clipped by 1 base and J by 4 bases; unmatched bases: 7.

The gene calls are TRBV12-3 or TRBV12-4 and TRBJ2-1; 14 bases are shared with TRBD2. The V and J ends lost 6 bases and 6 bases, in that order; junction bases with no gene match: 1. This CDR3 is built from 14 residues. The CDR3 coding sequence is TGTGCCAGCAGGACTAGCGGGGGGGCCAATGAGCAGTTCTTC. As protein: CASRTSGGANEQFF.

This clonotype turned up a few times. The V call is TRBV29-1, the J call TRBJ1-2; 7 bases align to TRBD1. Germline V lookup: CDR1 SQVTM, CDR2 ANQGSEA. The CDR3 is 16 amino acids. Trimming cost V 1 base and J 3 bases; bases outside gene matches: 11. CDR3 bases: TGCAGCGTTGAAGGTCGGGGACAGTACGATTACTATGGCTACACCTTC. Translation: CSVEGRGQYDYYGYTF.

V and J are TRBV5-1 and TRBJ2-1; no clear D gene. V was clipped by 5 bases and J by 0 bases, with 9 bases between them. CDR1 and CDR2 from the germline V gene are SGHRS and YFSETQ. This CDR3 region has 14 residues. The CDR3 protein is CASRLQSSYNEQFF. CDR3 bases: TGCGCCAGCAGGCTGCAGAGCTCCTACAATGAGCAGTTCTTC.

This rearrangement joins TRBV28 to TRBJ2-1, with TRBD1 matching 9 bases. With V trimmed by 3 bases and J by 13 bases, 13 bases remained unmatched. The CDR3 runs to 15 residues. From germline, CDR1 is MDHEN and CDR2 SYDVKM. CDR3 DNA: TGTGCCAGCAGTTTCGAGGGACAGGGATCGGGGGTCCAGTTCTTC. It yields the protein CASSFEGQGSGVQFF.

A few counts support this clonotype. The chain uses TRBV3-1 and TRBJ1-6; TRBD1 aligns across 7 bases. The CDR3 spans 16 residues. CDR1 and CDR2 from the germline V gene are LGHDT and YNNKEL (reference sequence). Trimming took 1 base from V and 5 from J; bases not matched to a gene: 5. The DNA for the CDR3 is TGTGCCAGCAGCCAAGTAACCGACAGGGATAATTCACCCCTCCACTTT. The encoded protein is CASSQVTDRDNSPLHF. The whole variable domain, filled in from reference TRBV3-1 and TRBJ1-6, reads DTAVSQTPKYLVTQMGNDKSIKCEQNLGHDTMYWYKQDSKKFLKIMFSYNNKELIINETVPNRFSPKSPDKAHLNLHINSLELGDSAVYFCASSQVTDRDNSPLHFGNGTRLTVT.

This clonotype was counted only a few times. The chain joins TRBV28 to TRBJ2-3; 7 positions agree with TRBD1. Germline assignment: CDR1 MDHEN and CDR2 SYDVKM. J was trimmed by 0 bases and V by 4 bases; bases with no gene match: 4. This CDR3 is 15 amino acids long. The CDR3 DNA is TGTGCCAGCAGTTCCGGACAGGCTAGCACAGATACGCAGTATTTT. Translation gives CASSSGQASTDTQYF.

This clonotype was counted between two and nine times. This chain joins TRBV25-1 and TRBJ1-4; no clear D gene. The V gene's germline CDR1 is MGHDK and CDR2 SYGVNS. Trimming removed 2 bases from V and 2 bases from J, with 9 bases in between. The CDR3 contains 15 residues. CDR3: CASSEGDRTNEKLFF. The CDR3 DNA reads as TGTGCCAGCAGTGAAGGAGACCGGACTAATGAAAAACTGTTTTTT.